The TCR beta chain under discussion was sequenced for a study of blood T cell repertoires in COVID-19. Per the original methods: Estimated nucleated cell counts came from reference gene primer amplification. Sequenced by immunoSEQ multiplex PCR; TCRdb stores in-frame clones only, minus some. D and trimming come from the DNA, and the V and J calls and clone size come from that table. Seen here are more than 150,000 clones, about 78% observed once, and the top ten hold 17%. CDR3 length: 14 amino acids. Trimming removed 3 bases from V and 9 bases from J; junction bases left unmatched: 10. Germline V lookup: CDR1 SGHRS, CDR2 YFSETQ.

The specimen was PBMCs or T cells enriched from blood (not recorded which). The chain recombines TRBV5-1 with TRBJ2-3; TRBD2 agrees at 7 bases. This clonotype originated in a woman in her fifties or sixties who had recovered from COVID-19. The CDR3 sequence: CASSSLASGRTQYF. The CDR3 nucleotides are TGCGCCAGCAGCTCCCTGGCTAGCGGACGAACGCAGTATTTT.